These 20 T cell receptor beta chains were sequenced from one sample in a study of blood T cell repertoires in COVID-19. Assay: immunoSEQ multiplex PCR; the TCRdb copy retains only in-frame clones and omits some. This table has 250,000 to 350,000 clones, about 91% appearing once. Sequencing was carried out using peripheral blood. The receptors here all came from an older woman with acute or convalescent COVID-19.

The chain uses TRBV27 and TRBJ2-3; 8 positions agree with TRBD1. CDR3 length: 16 amino acids. CDR1 and CDR2 (germline): MNHEY, SMNVEV (reference sequence). V trimming: 5 bases; J trimming: 4 bases; junction bases outside the gene matches: 11. This CDR3 reads CASSRDRGPFADTQYF. The DNA for the CDR3 is TGTGCCAGCAGTCGAGACAGGGGACCGTTCGCAGATACGCAGTATTTT.

This rearrangement joins TRBV14 to TRBJ2-4; 7 bases are shared with TRBD2. Germline-derived CDR1 and CDR2 are SGHDN and FVKESK. The CDR3 contains 15 residues. V lost 3 bases and J lost 4; bases outside the gene matches: 6. Written as DNA, the CDR3 is TGTGCCAGCAGCCACAGACTAGCAGAGAAAAACATTCAGTACTTC. This encodes CASSHRLAEKNIQYF.

The J gene is TRBJ1-5, the V gene TRBV28; weak D call: TRBD1 (6 bases). Germline V lookup: CDR1 MDHEN, CDR2 SYDVKM. This CDR3 comprises 16 residues. Trimming removed 4 bases from V and 1 base from J, with 14 bases in between. CDR3 in amino acids: CASSSTGTPSNQPQHF. CDR3 coding DNA: TGTGCCAGCAGTTCAACCGGGACACCCAGCAATCAGCCCCAGCATTTT.

The gene calls are TRBV20-1 and TRBJ2-5, with unresolved D. This CDR3 has 11 residues. V dropped 4 bases and J dropped 4 bases, with 7 bases sitting between them. Germline V gene sequence: CDR1 DFQATT, CDR2 SNEGSKA (reference sequence). For the CDR3, the DNA is TGCAGTGCTAATCTCCGAGAGACCCAGTACTTC. Amino acid sequence: CSANLRETQYF.

The chain recombines TRBV19 with TRBJ1-3, with 8 bases that match TRBD1. With V trimmed by 6 bases and J by 4 bases, 8 bases remained unmatched. CDR1 and CDR2 (germline): LNHDA, SQIVND (reference sequence). There are 15 residues in the CDR3. The CDR3 sequence is CASRGPGQGGNTIYF. The CDR3 DNA is TGTGCCAGTAGGGGACCTGGACAGGGAGGAAACACCATATATTTT.

Written as DNA, the CDR3 is TGCGCCAGCACCGACGGGACAGGGGGCCACTATGGCTACACCTTC. Residues: CASTDGTGGHYGYTF. The chain carries TRBV5-1 and TRBJ1-2; 12 nucleotides match TRBD1. Losses at the gene ends were 6 bases for V and 3 bases for J; bases not matched to a gene: 6. Germline V gene lookup returns CDR1 SGHRS and CDR2 YFSETQ. CDR3 size: 15 residues. Supplemented by reference TRBV5-1 and TRBJ1-2, the full variable domain reads KAGVTQTPRYLIKTRGQQVTLSCSPISGHRSVSWYQQTPGQGLQFLFEYFSETQRNKGNFPGRFSGRQFSNSRSEMNVSTLELGDSALYLCASTDGTGGHYGYTFGSGTRLTVV.

As DNA, the CDR3 is TGTGCCAGCAGATCCATAAGAGCCCTTGGCTATGGCTACACCTTC. Protein: CASRSIRALGYGYTF. V is TRBV7-4 and J is TRBJ1-2; D not resolved. Germline V CDR1 and CDR2: SGHVT, SQSDAQ. Between the trimmed V and J ends, which lost 6 bases and 4 bases, there was a span of 18 bases. This CDR3 has 15 amino acids.

The rearrangement links TRBV4-1 to TRBJ1-1; TRBD1 agrees at 7 bases. V lost 4 bases to trimming and J lost 1 base; unmatched junction nucleotides: 9. The CDR3 is 16 residues long. Germline-derived CDR1 and CDR2 are MGHRA and YSYEKL. CDR3 DNA: TGCGCCAGCAGCCCATTCGTAGACAGGGCGAACACTGAAGCTTTCTTT. Translation gives CASSPFVDRANTEAFF.

V and J are TRBV7-4 and TRBJ2-7; TRBD1 agrees at 10 bases. J gave up 2 bases and V 2 bases, and 3 bases lay outside the gene matches. The CDR3 length is 15 residues. The V gene's germline CDR1 is SGHVT and CDR2 SQSDAQ. CDR3 sequence reads: CASSLPDRGAYEQYF. CDR3 nucleotide sequence: TGTGCCAGCAGCTTACCGGACAGGGGGGCCTACGAGCAGTACTTC.

The chain employs TRBV3-1 (or the pseudogene TRBV3-2) and TRBJ2-7; 11 positions match TRBD2. This CDR3 has 14 amino acids. After removal of 5 bases from V and 5 bases from J, the junction contained 5 bases not matched to a gene. Germline lookup yields CDR1 LGHDT and CDR2 YNNKEL (reference sequence). The CDR3 coding sequence is TGTGCCAGCAGCTTGGGACTAGCGGCAGACGAGCAGTACTTC. Amino acids: CASSLGLAADEQYF.

This clone was detected only once. The chain joins TRBV18 to TRBJ2-7, with D hard to call. Germline CDR1 reads KGHSH; CDR2 reads LQKENI. The ends were cut back, 3 bases at V and 5 bases at J, with 23 bases in the middle. The CDR3 loop spans 17 amino acids. For the CDR3, the DNA is TGTGCCAGCTCACCTACTTCGACTCCGTTTATCCTCGACGAGCAGTACTTC. Translating gives CASSPTSTPFILDEQYF.

This rearrangement joins TRBV5-1 to TRBJ1-5; 10 positions agree with TRBD1. The CDR3 sequence is 16 residues long. V lost 0 bases, J lost 5 bases, and 5 bases stayed unmatched. Germline V gene sequence: CDR1 SGHRS, CDR2 YFSETQ. As DNA, the CDR3 is TGCGCCAGCAGCTTGGAGGGGACAGGGGTCGATCAGCCCCAGCATTTT. Protein product: CASSLEGTGVDQPQHF.

The CDR3 sequence: CASSIEGVPPHEKLFF. CDR3 nucleotides: TGTGCCAGTAGTATTGAAGGGGTCCCCCCCCATGAAAAACTGTTTTTT. This chain joins TRBV19 and TRBJ1-4; perhaps TRBD1 as D (5 bases). Germline CDR1 is LNHDA and CDR2 is SQIVND (reference sequence). Trimming shortened V by 3 bases and J by 6 bases, and 17 bases separated the two germline ends. This CDR3 contains 16 residues.

The rearrangement joins TRBV4-2 to TRBJ2-7, with TRBD2 matching over 9 bases. This CDR3 is 15 amino acids long. Germline V gene sequence: CDR1 LGHNA, CDR2 YNFKEQ. The V gene end was trimmed by 4 bases and the J gene end by 2 bases; junction bases not matched to a gene: 6. The DNA of the CDR3 is TGTGCCAGCAGCCCGGGACTAGCCGTACCCTACGAGCAGTACTTC. This sequence encodes CASSPGLAVPYEQYF.

The V call is TRBV5-1, the J call TRBJ1-5, with TRBD1 matching 7 bases. J was trimmed by 4 bases and V by 4 bases; bases with no gene match: 5. The CDR3 contains 14 residues. Germline loops: CDR1 SGHRS, CDR2 YFSETQ. The CDR3 loop is CASSGGQPNQPQHF. The CDR3 nucleotides are TGCGCCAGCAGCGGGGGACAGCCAAATCAGCCCCAGCATTTT. The full variable domain, with the rest looked up from reference TRBV5-1 and TRBJ1-5, is KAGVTQTPRYLIKTRGQQVTLSCSPISGHRSVSWYQQTPGQGLQFLFEYFSETQRNKGNFPGRFSGRQFSNSRSEMNVSTLELGDSALYLCASSGGQPNQPQHFGDGTRLSIL.

This chain joins TRBV10-3 and TRBJ2-7; possibly TRBD2 for D (5 bases). CDR3 length equals 13 residues. Germline values: CDR1 ENHRY, CDR2 SYGVKD. V was trimmed by 0 bases and J by 7 bases, leaving 10 bases between them. This chain's CDR3 is CAISESTIREQYF. For the CDR3, the DNA is TGTGCCATCAGTGAGTCGACTATCCGGGAGCAGTACTTC.

The chain employs TRBV7-2 and TRBJ2-1; 9 bases align to TRBD1. This CDR3 comprises 14 residues. Trimming at V came to 4 bases and at J to 9 bases, leaving 7 bases not matched to a gene. Germline lookup yields CDR1 SGHTA and CDR2 FQGNSA. CDR3 protein: CASSSAQGASEQFF. CDR3 bases: TGTGCCAGCAGCTCCGCACAGGGGGCGAGTGAGCAGTTCTTC.

There are a few counts of this clone. The J gene is TRBJ2-1, the V gene TRBV15; maybe TRBD1 (5 bases). Germline V lookup: CDR1 LNHNV, CDR2 YYDKDF (reference sequence). CDR3 length: 15 residues. V dropped 6 bases and J dropped 8 bases, with 20 bases sitting between them. DNA of the CDR3: TGTGCCACCAGTCACCCTCAGGGCGGTCAGCATGAGCAGTTCTTC. Translating gives CATSHPQGGQHEQFF.

The CDR3 loop reads CASTGSGKETQYF. The CDR3 region has the DNA TGTGCCAGCACCGGATCAGGGAAAGAGACCCAGTACTTC. The rearrangement links TRBV9 to TRBJ2-5, with a weak D call TRBD1 (5 bases). CDR1 and CDR2 (germline): SGDLS, YYNGEE. The V end was cut by 6 bases, the J end by 3 bases, with 12 bases between. This CDR3 has 13 residues.

The V gene is TRBV30, the J gene TRBJ2-3; 12 bases fit TRBD2. Trimming took 0 bases from V and 2 from J; bases not matched to a gene: 6. The germline V gene encodes CDR1 GTSNPN and CDR2 SVGIG (reference sequence). This CDR3 has 17 residues. CDR3 amino acids: CAWSVARTSGTTDTQYF. Here the CDR3 DNA reads TGTGCCTGGAGTGTAGCCCGGACTAGCGGGACCACAGATACGCAGTATTTT.